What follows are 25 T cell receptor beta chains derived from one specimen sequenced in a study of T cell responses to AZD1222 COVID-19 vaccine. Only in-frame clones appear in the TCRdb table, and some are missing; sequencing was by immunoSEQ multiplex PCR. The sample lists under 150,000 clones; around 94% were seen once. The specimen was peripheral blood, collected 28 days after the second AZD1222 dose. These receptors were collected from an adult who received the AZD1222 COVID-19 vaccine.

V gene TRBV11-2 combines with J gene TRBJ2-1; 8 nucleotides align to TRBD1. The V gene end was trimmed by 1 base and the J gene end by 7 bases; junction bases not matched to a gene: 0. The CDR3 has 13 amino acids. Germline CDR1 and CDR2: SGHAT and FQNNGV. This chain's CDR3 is CASSLGTGNEQFF. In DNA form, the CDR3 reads TGTGCCAGCAGCTTAGGGACAGGGAATGAGCAGTTCTTC.

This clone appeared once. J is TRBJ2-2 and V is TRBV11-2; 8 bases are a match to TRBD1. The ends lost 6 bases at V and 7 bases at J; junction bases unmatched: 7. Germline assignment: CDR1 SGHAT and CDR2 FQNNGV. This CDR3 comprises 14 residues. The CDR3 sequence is CASSQTGDDGELFF. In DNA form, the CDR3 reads TGTGCCAGCAGTCAGACAGGGGACGACGGGGAGCTGTTTTTT.

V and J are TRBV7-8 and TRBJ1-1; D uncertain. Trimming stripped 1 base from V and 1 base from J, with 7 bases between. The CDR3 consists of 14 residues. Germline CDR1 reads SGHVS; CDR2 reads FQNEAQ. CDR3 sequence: CASSLDGGNTEAFF. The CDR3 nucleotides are TGTGCCAGCAGCTTAGATGGAGGGAACACTGAAGCTTTCTTT.

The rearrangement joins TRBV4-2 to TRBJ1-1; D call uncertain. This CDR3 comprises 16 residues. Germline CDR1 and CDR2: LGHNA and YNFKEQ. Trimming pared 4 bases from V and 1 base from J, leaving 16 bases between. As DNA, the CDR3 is TGTGCCAGCAGCCCGGAAAACTATAAAGGGAACACTGAAGCTTTCTTT. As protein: CASSPENYKGNTEAFF.

This CDR3 is CASSTDRGVTDTQYF. CDR3 nucleotide sequence: TGTGCCAGCAGCACGGACAGGGGGGTTACAGATACGCAGTATTTT. This chain links TRBV28 with TRBJ2-3; 10 bases are shared with TRBD1. The CDR3 is made up of 15 amino acids. Trimming took 6 bases from V and 3 from J; bases not matched to a gene: 6. Germline CDR1 MDHEN, CDR2 SYDVKM.

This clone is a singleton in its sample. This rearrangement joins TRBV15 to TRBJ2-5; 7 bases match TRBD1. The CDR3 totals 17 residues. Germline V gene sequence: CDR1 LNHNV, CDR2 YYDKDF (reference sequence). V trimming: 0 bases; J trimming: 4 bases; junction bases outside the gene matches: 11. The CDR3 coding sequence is TGTGCCACCAGCAGAGATCCGAAGGGGGCTAAGATAGAGACCCAGTACTTC. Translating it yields CATSRDPKGAKIETQYF.

The CDR3 loop reads CASSPRAGEQNEQFF. CDR3 in DNA: TGTGCCAGCAGCCCCAGAGCGGGAGAACAAAATGAGCAGTTCTTC. The chain employs TRBV7-9 and TRBJ2-1; 8 positions agree with TRBD2. Trimming at V came to 5 bases and at J to 7 bases, leaving 10 bases not matched to a gene. Germline loops: CDR1 SEHNR, CDR2 FQNEAQ (reference sequence). The CDR3 totals 15 residues.

The CDR3 sequence: CAWGRGHNSPLHF. Written as DNA, the CDR3 is TGTGCCTGGGGACGGGGTCATAATTCACCCCTCCACTTT. V and J are TRBV30 and TRBJ1-6; D is unresolved. This CDR3 spans 13 amino acids. Germline CDR1 is GTSNPN and CDR2 is SVGIG (reference sequence). Trimming took 5 bases from V and 5 from J, leaving 10 bases between them.

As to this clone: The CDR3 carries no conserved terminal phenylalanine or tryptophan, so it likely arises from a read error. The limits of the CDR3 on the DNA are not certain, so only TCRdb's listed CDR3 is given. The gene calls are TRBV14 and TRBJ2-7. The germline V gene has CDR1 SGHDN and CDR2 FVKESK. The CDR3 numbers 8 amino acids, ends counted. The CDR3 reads CASSRPYA.

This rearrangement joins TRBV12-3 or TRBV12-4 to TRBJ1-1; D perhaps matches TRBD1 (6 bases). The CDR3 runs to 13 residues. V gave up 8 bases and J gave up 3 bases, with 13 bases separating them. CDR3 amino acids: CASGYREDTEAFF. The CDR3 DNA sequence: TGTGCCAGCGGATACAGGGAAGACACTGAAGCTTTCTTT.

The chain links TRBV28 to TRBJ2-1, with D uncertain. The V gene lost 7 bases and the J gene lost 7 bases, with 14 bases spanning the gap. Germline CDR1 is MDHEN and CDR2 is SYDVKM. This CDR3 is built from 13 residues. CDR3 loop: CASNPARPNEQFF. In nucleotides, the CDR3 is TGTGCCAGCAACCCGGCCCGGCCAAATGAGCAGTTCTTC.

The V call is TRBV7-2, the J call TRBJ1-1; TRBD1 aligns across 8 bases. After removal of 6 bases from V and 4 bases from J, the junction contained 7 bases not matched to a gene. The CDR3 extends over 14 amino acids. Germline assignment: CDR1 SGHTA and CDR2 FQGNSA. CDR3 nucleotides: TGTGCCAGCAGGGGAGGGACAGGCGGCACTGAAGCTTTCTTT. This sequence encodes CASRGGTGGTEAFF.

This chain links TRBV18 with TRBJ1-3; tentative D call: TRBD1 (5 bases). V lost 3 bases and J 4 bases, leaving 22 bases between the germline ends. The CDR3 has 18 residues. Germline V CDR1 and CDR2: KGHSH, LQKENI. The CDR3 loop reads CASSPPGRPNVPGNTIYF. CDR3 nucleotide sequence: TGTGCCAGCTCACCCCCGGGACGGCCGAACGTACCAGGAAACACCATATATTTT.

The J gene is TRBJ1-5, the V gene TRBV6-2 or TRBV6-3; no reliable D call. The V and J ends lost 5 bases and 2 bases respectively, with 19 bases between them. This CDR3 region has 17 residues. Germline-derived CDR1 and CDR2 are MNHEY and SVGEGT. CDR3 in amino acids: CASSLGPRNGRNQPQHF. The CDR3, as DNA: TGTGCCAGCAGTCTCGGGCCCCGGAATGGACGCAATCAGCCCCAGCATTTT.

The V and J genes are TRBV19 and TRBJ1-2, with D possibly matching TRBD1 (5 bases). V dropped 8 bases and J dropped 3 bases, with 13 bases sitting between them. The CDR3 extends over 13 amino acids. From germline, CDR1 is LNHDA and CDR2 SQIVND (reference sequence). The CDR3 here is CASGAGNYYGYTF. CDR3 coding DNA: TGTGCCAGTGGGGCAGGGAATTACTATGGCTACACCTTC.

The CDR3 here is CASSLGGGSSNEQFF. The CDR3 region has the DNA TGTGCCAGCAGCTTAGGGGGAGGGTCGAGCAATGAGCAGTTCTTC. The genes are TRBV11-2 and TRBJ2-1; 7 bases fit TRBD2. With 1 base clipped from V and 6 bases from J, the junction kept 6 bases outside the gene matches. This CDR3 has 15 residues. Germline CDR1 is SGHAT and CDR2 is FQNNGV.

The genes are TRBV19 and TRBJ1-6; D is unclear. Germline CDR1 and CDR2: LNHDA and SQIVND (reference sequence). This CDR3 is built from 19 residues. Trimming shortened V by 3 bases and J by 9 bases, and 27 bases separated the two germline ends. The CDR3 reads CASSIYGGKVRFGGSPLHF. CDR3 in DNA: TGTGCCAGTAGTATTTACGGCGGGAAGGTGCGGTTTGGAGGTTCACCCCTCCACTTT.

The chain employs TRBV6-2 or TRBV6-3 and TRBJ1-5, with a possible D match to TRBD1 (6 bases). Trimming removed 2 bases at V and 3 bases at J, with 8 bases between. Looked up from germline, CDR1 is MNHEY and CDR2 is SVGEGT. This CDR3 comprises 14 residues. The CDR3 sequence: CASSYRGDNQPQHF. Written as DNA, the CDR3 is TGTGCCAGCAGTTACAGGGGGGACAATCAGCCCCAGCATTTT.

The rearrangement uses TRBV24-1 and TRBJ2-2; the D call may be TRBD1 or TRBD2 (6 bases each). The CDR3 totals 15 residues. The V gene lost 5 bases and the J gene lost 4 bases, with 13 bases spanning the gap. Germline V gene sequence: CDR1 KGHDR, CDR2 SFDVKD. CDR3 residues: CATSGVGGGTGELFF. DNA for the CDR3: TGTGCCACCAGTGGAGTAGGGGGAGGCACCGGGGAGCTGTTTTTT.

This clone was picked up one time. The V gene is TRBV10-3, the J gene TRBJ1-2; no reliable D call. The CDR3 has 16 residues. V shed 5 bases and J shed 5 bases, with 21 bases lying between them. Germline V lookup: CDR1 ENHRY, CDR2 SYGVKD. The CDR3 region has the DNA TGTGCCATCAGTCCCATGGGGTCAATTACACATTATGGCTACACCTTC. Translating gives CAISPMGSITHYGYTF.

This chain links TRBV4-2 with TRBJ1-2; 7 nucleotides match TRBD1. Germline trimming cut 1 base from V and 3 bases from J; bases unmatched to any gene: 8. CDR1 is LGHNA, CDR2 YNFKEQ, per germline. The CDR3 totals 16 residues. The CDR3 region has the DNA TGTGCCAGCAGCCAAGGACAGGGTTTTGAAGACTATGGCTACACCTTC. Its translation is CASSQGQGFEDYGYTF.

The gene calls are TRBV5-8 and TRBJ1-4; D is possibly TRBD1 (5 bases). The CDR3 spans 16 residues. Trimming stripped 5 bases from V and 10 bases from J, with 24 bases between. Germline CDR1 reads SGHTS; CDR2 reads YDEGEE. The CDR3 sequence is CASSPGTGVGVGKLFF. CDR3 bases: TGTGCCAGCAGTCCGGGAACGGGGGTCGGTGTCGGAAAACTGTTTTTT.

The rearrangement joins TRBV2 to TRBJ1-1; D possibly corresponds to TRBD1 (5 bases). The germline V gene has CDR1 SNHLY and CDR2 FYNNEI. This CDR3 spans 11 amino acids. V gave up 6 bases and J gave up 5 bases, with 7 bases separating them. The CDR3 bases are TGTGCCAGCAGCAGGGAGACTGAAGCTTTCTTT. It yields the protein CASSRETEAFF.

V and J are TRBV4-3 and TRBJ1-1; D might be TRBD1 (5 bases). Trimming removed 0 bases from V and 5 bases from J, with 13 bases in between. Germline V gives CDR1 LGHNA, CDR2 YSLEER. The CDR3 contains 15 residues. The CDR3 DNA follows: TGCGCCAGCAGCCAAGACGGGGGGAGGAGGACTGAAGCTTTCTTT. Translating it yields CASSQDGGRRTEAFF.

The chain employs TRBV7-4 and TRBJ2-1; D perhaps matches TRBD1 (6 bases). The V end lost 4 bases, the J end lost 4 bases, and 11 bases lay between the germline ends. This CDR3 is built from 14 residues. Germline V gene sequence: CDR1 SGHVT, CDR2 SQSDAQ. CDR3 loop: CASSCGQLYNEQFF. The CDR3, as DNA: TGTGCCAGCAGCTGCGGACAGCTATACAATGAGCAGTTCTTC.